A selection of T cell receptor beta chains follows, all from one sample in a study of T cell responses to AZD1222 COVID-19 vaccine. Assay used: immunoSEQ multiplex PCR; TCRdb lists only in-frame clones, some missing. Of about 140,000 clones listed, roughly 93% are singletons. The sequencing used peripheral blood, collected after recovery from COVID-19. All receptors come from an adult who had recovered from COVID-19. CDR3s include the opening cysteine and the closing phenylalanine or tryptophan. The order of the fields is J gene, D gene, V gene, clone size, CDR3 protein, CDR3 DNA. The D gene is left open where the match is weak. Clone size is shown for a subset of rows, as once, few, many or a class of expanded clone.

J gene: TRBJ2-1
D gene: -
V gene: TRBV2
clone size: few
CDR3 protein: CASDVNRVQDEQFF
CDR3 DNA: TGTGCCTCCGATGTAAACCGGGTTCAAGATGAGCAGTTCTTC

J gene: TRBJ1-4
D gene: TRBD1
V gene: TRBV5-1
clone size: -
CDR3 protein: CASSLVGRGATNEKLFF
CDR3 DNA: TGCGCCAGCAGCTTGGTCGGCAGGGGGGCAACTAATGAAAAACTGTTTTTT

J gene: TRBJ2-3
D gene: TRBD2
V gene: TRBV19
clone size: once
CDR3 protein: CASSAQPLAVSTDTQYF
CDR3 DNA: TGTGCCAGTAGTGCCCAACCTCTAGCGGTGAGCACAGATACGCAGTATTTT

J gene: TRBJ2-1
D gene: TRBD2
V gene: TRBV5-5
clone size: -
CDR3 protein: CASSSMRTSGLVNEQFF
CDR3 DNA: TGTGCCAGCAGCTCAATGCGGACTAGCGGATTAGTCAATGAGCAGTTCTTC

J gene: TRBJ2-1
D gene: TRBD1
V gene: TRBV18
clone size: -
CDR3 protein: CASSPRAGGDEQFF
CDR3 DNA: TGTGCCAGCTCACCAAGGGCAGGGGGCGATGAGCAGTTCTTC

J gene: TRBJ2-7
D gene: -
V gene: TRBV12-3/TRBV12-4
clone size: -
CDR3 protein: CASSPGGKEQYF
CDR3 DNA: TGTGCCAGCAGCCCCGGGGGTAAGGAGCAGTACTTC

J gene: TRBJ2-1
D gene: TRBD1
V gene: TRBV2
clone size: -
CDR3 protein: CASSGDRGTNEQFF
CDR3 DNA: TGTGCCAGCAGTGGGGACAGGGGAACGAATGAGCAGTTCTTC

J gene: TRBJ2-7
D gene: TRBD1
V gene: TRBV10-3
clone size: -
CDR3 protein: CAISEATGDPYEQYF
CDR3 DNA: TGTGCCATCAGTGAAGCGACAGGGGACCCCTACGAGCAGTACTTC

J gene: TRBJ2-3
D gene: -
V gene: TRBV7-2
clone size: -
CDR3 protein: CASSHYLDQDTQYF
CDR3 DNA: TGTGCCAGCAGCCACTACCTGGATCAAGATACGCAGTATTTT

J gene: TRBJ2-3
D gene: -
V gene: TRBV29-1
clone size: once
CDR3 protein: CSTEGQNTDTQYF
CDR3 DNA: TGCAGCACCGAGGGGCAGAACACAGATACGCAGTATTTT

J gene: TRBJ2-7
D gene: -
V gene: TRBV19
clone size: -
CDR3 protein: CASSLGVVYEQYF
CDR3 DNA: TGTGCCAGTAGTCTCGGAGTAGTCTACGAGCAGTACTTC

J gene: TRBJ1-5
D gene: -
V gene: TRBV28
clone size: -
CDR3 protein: CASSLGRAGGRNQPQHF
CDR3 DNA: TGTGCCAGCAGTCTGGGCAGGGCGGGCGGGAGGAATCAGCCCCAGCATTTT

J gene: TRBJ2-7
D gene: TRBD2
V gene: TRBV5-1
clone size: -
CDR3 protein: CASSLGTRYEQYF
CDR3 DNA: TGCGCCAGCAGCTTGGGGACTAGATACGAGCAGTACTTC

J gene: TRBJ2-1
D gene: -
V gene: TRBV10-1
clone size: -
CDR3 protein: CASTGLTYNEQFF
CDR3 DNA: TGCGCCAGCACGGGACTTACCTACAATGAGCAGTTCTTC

J gene: TRBJ1-5
D gene: -
V gene: TRBV5-1
clone size: -
CDR3 protein: CASSLYKPVFSSNQPQHF
CDR3 DNA: TGCGCCAGCAGCTTATATAAACCTGTCTTTTCTAGCAATCAGCCCCAGCATTTT

J gene: TRBJ2-3
D gene: -
V gene: TRBV24-1
clone size: -
CDR3 protein: CATSDAGLAADTQYF
CDR3 DNA: TGTGCCACCAGTGATGCGGGATTAGCGGCAGATACGCAGTATTTT

J gene: TRBJ1-1
D gene: -
V gene: TRBV5-8
clone size: -
CDR3 protein: CASSLVGSGGCFF
CDR3 DNA: TGTGCCAGCAGCCTAGTGGGAAGCGGGGGGTGCTTTTTT

J gene: TRBJ1-1
D gene: TRBD1
V gene: TRBV10-1
clone size: -
CDR3 protein: CASSGQGIGTEAFF
CDR3 DNA: TGCGCCAGCAGTGGACAGGGGATCGGCACTGAAGCTTTCTTT

J gene: TRBJ2-6
D gene: -
V gene: TRBV7-3
clone size: -
CDR3 protein: CASSSTDRSYGANVLTF
CDR3 DNA: TGTGCCAGCAGCTCAACCGACAGGTCATATGGGGCCAACGTCCTGACTTTC

J gene: TRBJ1-1
D gene: TRBD1
V gene: TRBV2
clone size: -
CDR3 protein: CASRRTGMNTEAFF
CDR3 DNA: TGTGCCAGCAGGCGGACAGGGATGAACACTGAAGCTTTCTTT

J gene: TRBJ2-2
D gene: -
V gene: TRBV18
clone size: -
CDR3 protein: CASSRRTGPVGAGELFF
CDR3 DNA: TGTGCCAGCTCACGACGTACGGGTCCCGTAGGAGCCGGGGAGCTGTTTTTT

J gene: TRBJ1-5
D gene: -
V gene: TRBV27
clone size: -
CDR3 protein: CASSRDSDQPQHF
CDR3 DNA: TGTGCCAGCAGCCGAGATAGTGATCAGCCCCAGCATTTT

J gene: TRBJ1-3
D gene: -
V gene: TRBV6-2/TRBV6-3
clone size: -
CDR3 protein: CASSYSIEISGNTIYF
CDR3 DNA: TGTGCCAGCAGTTACTCGATTGAAATCTCTGGAAACACCATATATTTT

J gene: TRBJ1-5
D gene: TRBD1
V gene: TRBV19
clone size: -
CDR3 protein: CASKAGGFSNQPQHF
CDR3 DNA: TGTGCCAGTAAAGCAGGGGGCTTTAGCAATCAGCCCCAGCATTTT

J gene: TRBJ2-3
D gene: TRBD2
V gene: TRBV5-1
clone size: -
CDR3 protein: CASSLGLAGGIDTQYF
CDR3 DNA: TGCGCCAGCAGCTTGGGTCTAGCGGGAGGTATAGATACGCAGTATTTT

J gene: TRBJ1-2
D gene: -
V gene: TRBV4-1
clone size: -
CDR3 protein: CASSQERGLYGYTF
CDR3 DNA: TGCGCCAGCAGCCAAGAACGGGGCTTATATGGCTACACCTTC

J gene: TRBJ2-7
D gene: -
V gene: TRBV4-1
clone size: -
CDR3 protein: CASSQEGAQSSYEQYF
CDR3 DNA: TGCGCCAGCAGCCAAGAAGGAGCACAGTCCTCCTACGAGCAGTACTTC

J gene: TRBJ2-2
D gene: -
V gene: TRBV7-3
clone size: -
CDR3 protein: CASSRDAPNTGELFF
CDR3 DNA: TGTGCCAGCAGCCGGGACGCCCCGAACACCGGGGAGCTGTTTTTT

J gene: TRBJ2-3
D gene: TRBD1
V gene: TRBV10-2
clone size: -
CDR3 protein: CASSLQGDTQYF
CDR3 DNA: TGCGCCAGCAGTCTACAGGGGGATACGCAGTATTTT

J gene: TRBJ1-1
D gene: -
V gene: TRBV28
clone size: -
CDR3 protein: CASSLRFRRNTEAFF
CDR3 DNA: TGTGCCAGCAGTTTACGATTCAGGAGAAACACTGAAGCTTTCTTT

J gene: TRBJ1-1
D gene: -
V gene: TRBV29-1
clone size: -
CDR3 protein: CSGGRTEAFF
CDR3 DNA: TGCAGCGGAGGACGAACTGAAGCTTTCTTT

J gene: TRBJ1-2
D gene: -
V gene: TRBV6-1
clone size: -
CDR3 protein: CASSEGEGRYGYTF
CDR3 DNA: TGTGCCAGCAGTGAGGGTGAGGGACGGTATGGCTACACCTTC